This TCR beta chain was recovered during a study of T cells in Graves' hyperthyroidism and ophthalmopathy. V shed 4 bases and J shed 0 bases, with 18 bases lying between them. Germline V lookup: CDR1 MNHEY, CDR2 SVGAGI. The CDR3 has 18 residues. Turning to this clonotype: What it binds is unknown.

Ophthalmopathy patients had Clinical Activity Score at least 3, NOSPECS grade at least 4, duration under 3 months. Lactation, pregnancy, other autoimmune disease or uncontrolled infection led to exclusion of patients. The source material, RNA transcripts, was used to amplify TCR beta CDR3 regions. A first-round RT-PCR of the TCR CDR3 used the HTBI primer set. MiXCR, run by TCRdb on the multiplex PCR reads, gives a single entry per CDR3 protein. The sample includes 250,000 to 400,000 distinct CDR3 sequences, roughly 13% of them seen just once. Points from the study as a whole: Most thyroid clonotypes that were expanded above 0.001 also turned up in blood. Stable hyperthyroidism was separated from ophthalmopathy by a model based on 13 V-J features.

The TCR sequence derives from a woman in her forties with Graves' ophthalmopathy. The specimen sequenced was blood. V is TRBV6-5 and J is TRBJ2-2; TRBD1 might be the D (6 bases). CDR3 region: CASSSLLGAVANTGELFF. The CDR3 nucleotides are TGTGCCAGCAGTTCACTCCTGGGGGCGGTGGCGAACACCGGGGAGCTGTTTTTT.